The sequence of this T cell receptor (beta chain) was determined in a study of T cell clonotyping in hematopoietic cell transplantation. Broader study findings: No sorting was done, leaving CD4 and CD8 contributions mixed.

Time point of the sample: recipient sample about 28 days before transplant, after cytoreduction. The CDR3 has 15 amino acids. Trimming shortened V by 1 base and J by 0 bases, and 7 bases separated the two germline ends. CDR1 SNHLY and CDR2 FYNNEI come from the germline V gene. Sequencing was performed with immunoSEQ multiplex PCR; in TCRdb, only in-frame clones are kept and a portion is missing. Seen here are about 45,000 clones, 80% to 85% observed once, and the top ten hold 4% to 5.5%. In this sample, this clone turned up once. No antigen is known for it. The receptor was isolated from a man aged 55 to 70 with myelodysplastic syndrome. Some clones in this sample may be carry-over from other donors' samples. Sample: peripheral blood mononuclear cells, taken before stem cell transplant. V is TRBV2 and J is TRBJ2-4; no firm D call. CDR3 residues: CASSEGELAKNIQYF. CDR3 in DNA: TGTGCCAGCAGTGAAGGGGAACTAGCCAAAAACATTCAGTACTTC.